This TCR beta chain was recorded in a study of cytomegalovirus exposure and HLA in healthy donors. The CDR3 has 12 amino acids. The V and J ends lost 8 bases and 5 bases respectively, with 12 bases between them. The germline gives CDR1 ENHRY, CDR2 SYGVKD. The PCR used 60 Vbeta and 13 Jbeta primers. Clones were sequenced by immunoSEQ multiplex PCR, and TCRdb holds only the in-frame ones, with some missing. Of tens of thousands of clones listed, over 65% are singletons. The clonotype comes from a woman aged 35 to 49 in good health and CMV-seropositive. The chain carries TRBV10-3 and TRBJ2-5, with D maybe TRBD2 (6 bases). Sample: PBMCs. This CDR3 reads CAIGGGGETQYF. DNA for the CDR3: TGTGCCATCGGCGGTGGGGGGGAGACCCAGTACTTC.